Each of the 13 T cell receptor beta chains below was sequenced from the same sample in a study of blood T cell repertoires in COVID-19. Only in-frame clones appear in the TCRdb table, and some are missing; sequencing was by immunoSEQ multiplex PCR. Here the sample spans 150,000 or so clones, about 82% being singletons. Sequenced input: peripheral blood. The receptors here all came from a woman aged 60 to 75 with acute or convalescent COVID-19.

V and J are TRBV7-2 and TRBJ1-2; D gene unclear. CDR3 length equals 11 residues. Germline V gene sequence: CDR1 SGHTA, CDR2 FQGNSA. The V end was cut by 1 base, the J end by 7 bases, with 4 bases between. CDR3 in DNA: TGTGCCAGCAGCTTAGGGGCTGGCTACACCTTC. Its translation is CASSLGAGYTF.

This clone appeared a single time. J is TRBJ1-4 and V is TRBV24-1, with TRBD1 identical over 7 bases. Per germline, CDR1 KGHDR and CDR2 SFDVKD. This CDR3 has 17 residues. V was clipped by 10 bases and J by 0 bases; unmatched bases: 13. For the CDR3, the DNA is TGTGCCACATCCCCCCGGGACAGACCCACAACTAATGAAAAACTGTTTTTT. It encodes CATSPRDRPTTNEKLFF.

The rearrangement uses TRBV29-1 and TRBJ2-1; D possibly corresponds to TRBD2 (6 bases). CDR3 length equals 14 residues. Germline CDR1 and CDR2: SQVTM and ANQGSEA. Trimming shortened V by 2 bases and J by 7 bases, and 15 bases separated the two germline ends. Here the CDR3 DNA reads TGCAGCGTTGAAAGGAGACTAGAGAGAAATGAGCAGTTCTTC. It encodes CSVERRLERNEQFF.

CDR3 amino acids: CASSPYRAGANVLTF. The CDR3 DNA is TGTGCCAGCAGCCCCTACAGGGCTGGGGCCAACGTCCTGACTTTC. The chain recombines TRBV9 with TRBJ2-6, with D maybe TRBD1 (6 bases). The CDR3 spans 15 residues. Trimming left V 4 bases short and J 2 bases short, with 10 bases between. The germline V gene encodes CDR1 SGDLS and CDR2 YYNGEE.

The chain carries TRBV28 and TRBJ1-4, with 11 bases that match TRBD1. V lost 6 bases and J lost 6; bases outside the gene matches: 15. There are 18 residues in the CDR3. Germline V gene sequence: CDR1 MDHEN, CDR2 SYDVKM. The CDR3 coding sequence is TGTGCCAGCAGCCCTCCCCTCTTCCGGGACAGGGGGTATGAAAAACTGTTTTTT. This sequence encodes CASSPPLFRDRGYEKLFF.

The chain couples TRBV4-3 to TRBJ1-6; no definite D call. The V end was cut by 0 bases, the J end by 7 bases, with 13 bases between. CDR1 and CDR2 from the germline V gene are LGHNA and YSLEER. The length of the CDR3 is 16 residues. The CDR3 sequence: CASSQDLTVSNSPLHF. In DNA form, the CDR3 reads TGCGCCAGCAGCCAAGATCTCACAGTCTCAAATTCACCCCTCCACTTT.

V and J are TRBV4-1 and TRBJ1-2; TRBD1 might be the D (6 bases). Germline V gene lookup returns CDR1 MGHRA and CDR2 YSYEKL. V was trimmed by 0 bases and J by 6 bases, leaving 11 bases between them. This CDR3 spans 14 amino acids. CDR3 in amino acids: CASSQDFGGHGYTF. The CDR3 nucleotides are TGCGCCAGCAGCCAAGATTTCGGGGGGCATGGCTACACCTTC.

The chain joins TRBV5-1 to TRBJ2-2; D is perhaps TRBD1 (5 bases). CDR3 size: 14 residues. Germline assignment: CDR1 SGHRS and CDR2 YFSETQ. With 4 bases removed from V and 4 bases from J, the gap between germline ends came to 11 bases. The CDR3 loop reads CASSPDRPTGELFF. The CDR3 DNA reads as TGCGCCAGCAGCCCCGACAGACCCACCGGGGAGCTGTTTTTT.

The chain uses TRBV9 and TRBJ2-7, with a weak D call TRBD1 (6 bases). Trimming removed 0 bases from V and 7 bases from J, with 17 bases in between. Germline assignment: CDR1 SGDLS and CDR2 YYNGEE. The CDR3 length is 15 residues. CDR3 bases: TGTGCCAGCAGCGTAGGGGACACTACCCTGGGGGAGCAGTACTTC. Protein: CASSVGDTTLGEQYF.

This rearrangement joins TRBV5-1 to TRBJ2-1, with D hard to call. This CDR3 contains 13 residues. The germline V and J ends were trimmed by 0 bases and 4 bases, with 5 bases remaining between them. CDR1 and CDR2 (germline): SGHRS, YFSETQ. CDR3 DNA sequence: TGCGCCAGCAGCTTGGACTATTACAATGAGCAGTTCTTC. Translating gives CASSLDYYNEQFF. The variable domain in full, completed from reference TRBV5-1 and TRBJ2-1, reads KAGVTQTPRYLIKTRGQQVTLSCSPISGHRSVSWYQQTPGQGLQFLFEYFSETQRNKGNFPGRFSGRQFSNSRSEMNVSTLELGDSALYLCASSLDYYNEQFFGPGTRLTVL.

This clone was seen once. The gene calls are TRBV12-5 and TRBJ2-7, with D perhaps TRBD1 (6 bases). V lost 6 bases and J 7 bases, leaving 13 bases between the germline ends. Germline loops: CDR1 LGHNT, CDR2 FRNRAP. CDR3 length: 12 residues. The CDR3 region has the DNA TGTGCTAGTGGCCCAGGGGTAAGGGAGCAGTACTTC. This gives the protein CASGPGVREQYF.

V is TRBV28 and J is TRBJ2-4; 11 bases match TRBD2. The CDR3 sequence is 17 residues long. CDR1 and CDR2 from the germline V gene are MDHEN and SYDVKM. J lost 1 base, V lost 4 bases, and 6 bases had no gene match. The CDR3 nucleotides read TGTGCCAGCAGTTCCCACCGACTAGCGGGGGCCAAAAACATTCAGTACTTC. Amino acid sequence: CASSSHRLAGAKNIQYF. The variable domain in full, with the rest retrieved from reference TRBV28 and TRBJ2-4, is DVKVTQSSRYLVKRTGEKVFLECVQDMDHENMFWYRQDPGLGLRLIYFSYDVKMKEKGDIPEGYSVSREKKERFSLILESASTNQTSMYLCASSSHRLAGAKNIQYFGAGTRLSVL.

This clone was observed once. The V call is TRBV19, the J call TRBJ1-1, with 9 positions matching TRBD1. This CDR3 is built from 14 residues. V gave up 4 bases and J gave up 7 bases; unmatched junction bases: 7. Germline V gene data show CDR1 as LNHDA and CDR2 as SQIVND (reference sequence). The CDR3 protein is CASSRDRATFEAFF. The CDR3 DNA reads TGTGCCAGTAGTAGGGACAGGGCGACCTTTGAAGCTTTCTTT.